The 15 T cell receptor beta chains reported below all come from one sample, sequenced in a study of cytomegalovirus exposure and HLA in healthy donors. This PCR relied on a set of 60 Vbeta primers and 13 Jbeta primers. Only in-frame clones appear in the TCRdb table, and some are missing; sequencing was by immunoSEQ multiplex PCR. The table has around 59,000 clones, 80% seen once; the top ten hold roughly 3.5%. The sample taken for sequencing was PBMCs. These TCRs come from a woman in her 40s in good health and CMV-seronegative.

This clone has more than one count but fewer than ten. This chain joins TRBV29-1 and TRBJ2-4, with D possibly TRBD2 on 5 matching bases. Germline V gives CDR1 SQVTM, CDR2 ANQGSEA. The V end was cut by 6 bases, the J end by 9 bases, with 15 bases between. CDR3 size: 12 residues. In DNA form, the CDR3 reads TGCAGCGTGAAGGACCCCGGAGGCATTCAGTACTTC. Translated: CSVKDPGGIQYF.

The chain recombines TRBV9 with TRBJ2-5; D might be TRBD2 (6 bases). CDR1 is SGDLS and CDR2 is YYNGEE in the germline V gene. The germline V and J ends were trimmed by 0 bases and 5 bases, with 11 bases remaining between them. The CDR3 consists of 14 residues. This chain's CDR3 is CASSVALAGETQYF. CDR3 DNA sequence: TGTGCCAGCAGCGTAGCACTAGCTGGGGAGACCCAGTACTTC.

The gene calls are TRBV6-5 and TRBJ2-7; 9 bases fit TRBD2. Germline V CDR1 and CDR2: MNHEY, SVGAGI. Germline trimming cut 6 bases from V and 2 bases from J; bases unmatched to any gene: 8. The CDR3 sequence is 15 residues long. The CDR3 here is CASRKGGRAPYEQYF. In nucleotides, the CDR3 is TGTGCCAGCAGGAAAGGCGGGAGGGCTCCCTACGAGCAGTACTTC.

The gene calls are TRBV15 and TRBJ1-5, with D tentatively TRBD1 (6 bases). The ends were cut back, 5 bases at V and 3 bases at J, with 11 bases in the middle. CDR3 length: 14 amino acids. Per the germline V gene, CDR1 is LNHNV and CDR2 is YYDKDF (reference sequence). The CDR3 region has the DNA TGTGCCACCAGCGCCCGGGACAACAATCAGCCCCAGCATTTT. Amino acids: CATSARDNNQPQHF.

The chain recombines TRBV7-9 with TRBJ1-3; 9 positions match TRBD1. The CDR3 totals 16 residues. V dropped 5 bases and J dropped 2; count of bases not matched to a gene: 7. Germline lookup yields CDR1 SEHNR and CDR2 FQNEAQ (reference sequence). In DNA, the CDR3 is TGTGCCAGCAGCGTCGACAGGGGGACGACTGGAAACACCATATATTTT. This sequence encodes CASSVDRGTTGNTIYF.

V and J are TRBV28 and TRBJ1-5; D may be TRBD1 (5 bases). Germline CDR1 and CDR2: MDHEN and SYDVKM. The CDR3 is made up of 17 amino acids. Trimming left V 3 bases short and J 0 bases short, with 15 bases between. The CDR3 DNA reads as TGTGCCAGCAGTTTTCAGGGAGGACATACTAGCAATCAGCCCCAGCATTTT. Translating gives CASSFQGGHTSNQPQHF. The whole variable domain, remainder taken from reference TRBV28 and TRBJ1-5, is DVKVTQSSRYLVKRTGEKVFLECVQDMDHENMFWYRQDPGLGLRLIYFSYDVKMKEKGDIPEGYSVSREKKERFSLILESASTNQTSMYLCASSFQGGHTSNQPQHFGDGTRLSIL.

The chain uses TRBV28 and TRBJ2-6; possible D gene TRBD2, 5 bases. CDR3 length: 15 residues. V was clipped by 5 bases and J by 3 bases, with 11 bases between them. The germline V gene encodes CDR1 MDHEN and CDR2 SYDVKM. In DNA form, the CDR3 reads TGTGCCAGCAGTCTTGAGGGTTATGGGGCCAACGTCCTGACTTTC. Translation: CASSLEGYGANVLTF.

The V gene is TRBV6-6, the J gene TRBJ2-1; 8 bases are a match to TRBD2. This CDR3 region has 14 residues. In germline, CDR1 is MNHNY, CDR2 SVGAGI (reference sequence). J was trimmed by 7 bases and V by 8 bases; bases with no gene match: 10. CDR3 in amino acids: CASRDGRALNEQFF. The CDR3 nucleotides read TGTGCCAGCCGAGACGGGAGGGCCCTGAATGAGCAGTTCTTC.

This rearrangement joins TRBV7-9 to TRBJ2-7, with a tentative D call TRBD1 (5 bases). V was cut by 5 bases and J by 5 bases, with 16 bases left in between. The CDR3 is 14 amino acids. Germline values: CDR1 SEHNR, CDR2 FQNEAQ (reference sequence). The CDR3 region has the DNA TGTGCCAGCAGCATTCCGACAGAAATCAACGAGCAGTACTTC. Residues: CASSIPTEINEQYF.

The rearrangement joins TRBV18 to TRBJ1-3, with D maybe TRBD1 (6 bases). The CDR3 extends over 15 amino acids. Germline-derived CDR1 and CDR2 are KGHSH and LQKENI. The V end was cut by 5 bases, the J end by 0 bases, with 11 bases between. The CDR3 loop is CASSYDRSSGNTIYF. The CDR3 region has the DNA TGTGCCAGCTCATATGACAGGTCCTCTGGAAACACCATATATTTT.

This chain uses TRBV27 with TRBJ2-1; D perhaps matches TRBD2 (6 bases). Germline V lookup: CDR1 MNHEY, CDR2 SMNVEV (reference sequence). This CDR3 contains 13 residues. V shed 1 base and J shed 7 bases, with 8 bases lying between them. The CDR3 region is CASSLFAGNEQFF. The DNA of the CDR3 is TGTGCCAGCAGTTTATTTGCGGGAAATGAGCAGTTCTTC.

This clone was counted a few times. In DNA form, the CDR3 reads TGTGCCAGCAGCTTAGATGGGACAAGCAATCAGCCCCAGCATTTT. This encodes CASSLDGTSNQPQHF. The rearrangement links TRBV7-6 to TRBJ1-5; a weak D match, TRBD1 (6 bases). The CDR3 sequence is 15 residues long. CDR1 and CDR2 (germline): SGHVS, FNYEAQ. Between the trimmed V and J ends, which lost 1 base and 1 base, there was a span of 8 bases.

A single count supports this clone. The chain carries TRBV5-1 and TRBJ2-5; tentatively, D is TRBD1 (5 bases). The CDR3 sequence is 13 residues long. CDR1 and CDR2 from the germline V gene are SGHRS and YFSETQ. V lost 1 base and J 2 bases, leaving 6 bases between the germline ends. The CDR3 sequence is CASSLHRQETQYF. CDR3 nucleotide sequence: TGCGCCAGCAGCTTGCACAGGCAAGAGACCCAGTACTTC.

The chain has TRBV7-8 and TRBJ1-1, with 7 bases identical to TRBD1. Losses at the gene ends were 3 bases for V and 0 bases for J; bases not matched to a gene: 1. The length of the CDR3 is 14 residues. From germline, CDR1 is SGHVS and CDR2 FQNEAQ. The CDR3 DNA reads TGTGCCAGCAGCTTGGGACAGCTGAACACTGAAGCTTTCTTT. Translation gives CASSLGQLNTEAFF.

This clone was picked up a small number of times. The chain uses TRBV7-8 and TRBJ2-1; possible D gene TRBD1, 6 bases. CDR1 SGHVS and CDR2 FQNEAQ come from the germline V gene. V lost 6 bases to trimming and J lost 2 bases, with 14 bases between them. This CDR3 contains 15 residues. CDR3 nucleotides: TGTGCCAGCAGGGGGCCGGGGACAACCTACAATGAGCAGTTCTTC. This translates into CASRGPGTTYNEQFF.